This TCR beta chain comes out of a study of shared clonotypes between healthy human individuals. Study information: The study used three CD4 naive, three CD4 memory, two CD8 naive and one CD8 memory plate per donor.

Original processing methods: ImmunoSEQ output lacked quality scores and full-length reads, limiting matched filtering. The table came from immunoSEQ multiplex PCR; TCRdb's copy has only in-frame clones and leaves some out. Clone size and V and J calls were adopted from that table, with D and trimming inferred from the DNA. This repertoire shows 2.5 million or so clones, approximately 92% found once; its top ten account for 0.13% to 0.15%. From germline, CDR1 is SGHTA and CDR2 FQGNSA. J lost 5 bases, V lost 5 bases, and 8 bases had no gene match. The CDR3 is 14 residues long. This clonotype originated in a young man in good health. Sequencing used naive CD4+ T cells sorted from blood. Subset reported: CD45RA+ positively selected. The chain is built from TRBV7-2 and TRBJ2-7; TRBD1 matches 8 bases. This CDR3 reads CASSHGQGGHEQYF. The CDR3 nucleotides are TGTGCCAGCAGCCATGGACAGGGCGGCCACGAGCAGTACTTC. The variable domain in full, completed from reference TRBV7-2 and TRBJ2-7, reads GAGVSQSPSNKVTEKGKDVELRCDPISGHTALYWYRQSLGQGLEFLIYFQGNSAPDKSGLPSDRFSAERTGGSVSTLTIQRTQQEDSAVYLCASSHGQGGHEQYFGPGTRLTVT.